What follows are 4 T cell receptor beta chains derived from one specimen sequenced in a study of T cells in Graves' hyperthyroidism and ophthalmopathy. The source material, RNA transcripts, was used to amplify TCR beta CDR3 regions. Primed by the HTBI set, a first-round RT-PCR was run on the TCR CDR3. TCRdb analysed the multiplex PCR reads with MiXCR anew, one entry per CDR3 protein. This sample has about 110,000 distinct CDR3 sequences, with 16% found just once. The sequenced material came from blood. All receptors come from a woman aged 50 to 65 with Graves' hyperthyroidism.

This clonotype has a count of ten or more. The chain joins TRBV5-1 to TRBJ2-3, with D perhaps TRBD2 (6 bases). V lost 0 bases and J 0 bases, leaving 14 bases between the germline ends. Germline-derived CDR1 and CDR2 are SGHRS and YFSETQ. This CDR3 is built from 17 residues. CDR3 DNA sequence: TGCGCCAGCAGCTTGGTGATGCTAGCGACTAGCACAGATACGCAGTATTTT. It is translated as CASSLVMLATSTDTQYF.

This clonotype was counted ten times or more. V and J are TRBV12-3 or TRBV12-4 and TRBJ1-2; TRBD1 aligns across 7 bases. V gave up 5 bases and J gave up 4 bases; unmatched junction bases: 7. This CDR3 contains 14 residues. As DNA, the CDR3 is TGTGCCAGCAGTCCGACAGGGTCTAGCTATGGCTACACCTTC. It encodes CASSPTGSSYGYTF.

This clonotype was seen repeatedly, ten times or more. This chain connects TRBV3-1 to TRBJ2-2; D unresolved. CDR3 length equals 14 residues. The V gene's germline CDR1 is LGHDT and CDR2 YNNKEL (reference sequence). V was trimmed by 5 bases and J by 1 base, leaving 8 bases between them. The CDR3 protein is CASSDSRNTGELFF. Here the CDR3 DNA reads TGTGCCAGCAGCGATAGCAGGAACACCGGGGAGCTGTTTTTT. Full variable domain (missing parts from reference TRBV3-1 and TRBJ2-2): DTAVSQTPKYLVTQMGNDKSIKCEQNLGHDTMYWYKQDSKKFLKIMFSYNNKELIINETVPNRFSPKSPDKAHLNLHINSLELGDSAVYFCASSDSRNTGELFFGEGSRLTVL.

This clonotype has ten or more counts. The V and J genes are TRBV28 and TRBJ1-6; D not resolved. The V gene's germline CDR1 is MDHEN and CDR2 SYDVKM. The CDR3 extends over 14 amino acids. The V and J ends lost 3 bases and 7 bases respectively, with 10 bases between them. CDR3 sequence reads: CASSLGGGNSPLHF. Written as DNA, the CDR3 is TGTGCCAGCAGTTTGGGAGGAGGGAATTCACCCCTCCACTTT.